This T cell receptor (beta chain) was sequenced in a study of technical replicates of blood from a few donors. The repertoire was sequenced with immunoSEQ multiplex PCR; TCRdb's copy has only in-frame clones and lacks some. Of tens of thousands of clones listed, 92% are singletons. The germline gives CDR1 SQVTM, CDR2 ANQGSEA. The V and J ends lost 4 bases and 6 bases respectively, with 6 bases between them. The CDR3 runs to 11 residues. Input material: T cells isolated from PBMCs. This clonotype was obtained from a human donor in good health. The chain combines TRBV29-1 with TRBJ2-2, with D hard to call. CDR3 DNA sequence: TGCAGCGTTGTAGTAGCCGGGGAGCTGTTTTTT. It is translated as CSVVVAGELFF.